This T cell receptor (beta chain) was sequenced during a study of T cells in pancreatic ductal adenocarcinoma (dated by TCRdb to the late 2010s). Regarding the study in general: To learn about the adaptive T-cell response arising naturally, investigators profiled where tumor-infiltrating CD8+ T cells, together with suppressive cells, were located within resected pancreatic ductal adenocarcinoma, how abundant they were, and what qualities they showed.

The selected pancreatic ductal adenocarcinoma patients had received surgery without neoadjuvant therapy. Peripheral blood was collected in heparin tubes, from which PBMCs were isolated by histopaque density gradient and cryopreserved in around 9.2% DMSO. Using the DNeasy Blood and Tissue Kit with Proteinase K and RNase treatment, genomic DNA was extracted from roughly seven PBMC and about ten flash-frozen tumor specimens. Note on this clone: The specificity of this receptor is unknown. Base-call qualities are not available, and no considerably larger clone is one nucleotide away. This sample includes further DNA sequences coding for the same CDR3.

TCR beta CDR3 regions were amplified from genomic DNA using the immunoSEQ hsTCRB kit. An Illumina HiSeq system was used to carry out high-throughput TRB CDR3 sequencing. The published analysis was carried out like this. Sequencing reads were analyzed with the immunoSEQ software, and nonproductive sequences with premature stops or frame-shifts were excluded. Repertoire clonality was computed as one minus Shannon entropy normalized by log2 of the number of unique productive sequences. What TCRdb holds here is the immuneACCESS table cut down to in-frame rearrangements. Part of the clones is not present; checked against another copy, under half of the missing clones reflect an unresolved V gene, and the others are unexplained. V and J calls and clone size follow that table, whereas D and trimming were derived from the DNA. In this sample the table shows about 97,000 clones, around 96% of which occur a single time. The ten largest make up around 3.2% of the sample.

The CDR3 runs 11 amino acids, cysteine and phenylalanine included. Only the CDR3 DNA stays, 33 bases, in frame from base 1. The germline V gene encodes CDR1 GTSNPN and CDR2 SVGIG (reference sequence). The V and J ends are trimmed by 5 bases and 5 bases, leaving 9 bases between them. Summary of the overall study and its limitations: Tumor versus blood clonality comparisons may be biased because tumors are enriched in CD45RO+ effector rather than naive T cells, biasing toward lower diversity. Because inoperable disease is present at presentation in most pancreatic cancer patients, the resected cohort was biased toward the minority with early-stage disease. Blood samples had more total productive templates and roughly 8-fold more unique clonotypes than tumor samples. There was no significant difference in T-cell clonality between tumor and blood, where mean clonality was roughly 0.1 for tumors and roughly 0.079 for blood.

The V and J segments used are TRBV30 and TRBJ2-5; a confident D gene designation cannot be given. This clonotype originated in a human donor with pancreatic ductal adenocarcinoma. Material for sequencing was PBMCs. The sequence in DNA is TGTGCCTGGTCCCCCCGGGAGACCCAGTACTTC. This encodes CAWSPRETQYF.